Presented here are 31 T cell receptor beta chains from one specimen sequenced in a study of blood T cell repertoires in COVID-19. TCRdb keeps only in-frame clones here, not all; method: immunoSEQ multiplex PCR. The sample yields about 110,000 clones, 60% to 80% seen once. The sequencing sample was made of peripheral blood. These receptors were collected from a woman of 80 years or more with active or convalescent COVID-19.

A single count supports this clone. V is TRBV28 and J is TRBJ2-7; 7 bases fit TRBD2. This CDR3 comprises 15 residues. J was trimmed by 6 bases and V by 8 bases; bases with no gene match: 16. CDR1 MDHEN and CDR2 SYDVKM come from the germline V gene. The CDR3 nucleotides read TGTGCCAGCTCCTCGTGGGGGGGGTTACGCGGCGAGCAGTACTTC. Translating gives CASSSWGGLRGEQYF. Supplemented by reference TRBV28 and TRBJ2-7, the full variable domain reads DVKVTQSSRYLVKRTGEKVFLECVQDMDHENMFWYRQDPGLGLRLIYFSYDVKMKEKGDIPEGYSVSREKKERFSLILESASTNQTSMYLCASSSWGGLRGEQYFGPGTRLTVT.

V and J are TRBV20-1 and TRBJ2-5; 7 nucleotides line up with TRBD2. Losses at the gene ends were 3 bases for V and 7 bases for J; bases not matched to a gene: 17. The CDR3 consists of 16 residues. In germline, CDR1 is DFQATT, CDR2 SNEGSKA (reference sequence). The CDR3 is CSASDKAGWWEATQYF. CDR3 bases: TGCAGTGCTAGTGATAAAGCGGGATGGTGGGAGGCGACCCAGTACTTC.

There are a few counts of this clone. CDR3 loop: CASSPRGAGGTGEQFF. The CDR3, as DNA: TGTGCCAGCAGCCCTCGTGGGGCGGGAGGAACCGGGGAGCAGTTCTTC. V gene TRBV6-2 or TRBV6-3 combines with J gene TRBJ2-1; 8 bases align to TRBD2. The germline V gene encodes CDR1 MNHEY and CDR2 SVGEGT. Germline trimming cut 6 bases from V and 10 bases from J; bases unmatched to any gene: 17. The CDR3 spans 16 residues.

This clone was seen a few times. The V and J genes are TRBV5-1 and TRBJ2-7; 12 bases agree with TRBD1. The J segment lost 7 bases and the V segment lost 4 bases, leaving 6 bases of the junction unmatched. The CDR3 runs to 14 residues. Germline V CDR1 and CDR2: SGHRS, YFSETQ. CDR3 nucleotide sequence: TGCGCCAGCAGCCTGGGACAGGGGGCTAATGAGCAGTACTTC. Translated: CASSLGQGANEQYF.

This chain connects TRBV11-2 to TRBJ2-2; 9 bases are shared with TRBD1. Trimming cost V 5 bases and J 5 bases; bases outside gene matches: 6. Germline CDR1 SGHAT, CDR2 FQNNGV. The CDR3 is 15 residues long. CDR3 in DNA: TGTGCCAGCAGCCATTACAGGGGGCGAACCGGGGAGCTGTTTTTT. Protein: CASSHYRGRTGELFF. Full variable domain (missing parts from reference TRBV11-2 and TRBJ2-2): EAGVAQSPRYKIIEKRQSVAFWCNPISGHATLYWYQQILGQGPKLLIQFQNNGVVDDSQLPKDRFSAERLKGVDSTLKIQPAKLEDSAVYLCASSHYRGRTGELFFGEGSRLTVL.

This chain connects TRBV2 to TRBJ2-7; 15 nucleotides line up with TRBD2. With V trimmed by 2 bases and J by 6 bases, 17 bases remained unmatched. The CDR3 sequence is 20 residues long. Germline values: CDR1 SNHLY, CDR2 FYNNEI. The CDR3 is CASSERGGLAGGPILGEQYF. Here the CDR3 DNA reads TGTGCCAGCAGTGAACGGGGGGGACTAGCGGGAGGACCTATTCTCGGCGAGCAGTACTTC.

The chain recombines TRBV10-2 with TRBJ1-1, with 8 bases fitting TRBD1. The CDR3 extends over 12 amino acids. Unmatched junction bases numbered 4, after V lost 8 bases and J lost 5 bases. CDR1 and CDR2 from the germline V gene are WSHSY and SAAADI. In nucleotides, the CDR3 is TGCGCCAGCGGGAGACAGGGGACTGAAGCTTTCTTT. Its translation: CASGRQGTEAFF.

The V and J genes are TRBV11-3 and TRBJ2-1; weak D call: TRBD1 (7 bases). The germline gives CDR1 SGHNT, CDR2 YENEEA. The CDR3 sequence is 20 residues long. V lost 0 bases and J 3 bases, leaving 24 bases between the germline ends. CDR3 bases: TGTGCCAGCAGCTTAGATCTTATAGGGGGCTGGCGGGAAAACTACAATGAGCAGTTCTTC. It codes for CASSLDLIGGWRENYNEQFF.

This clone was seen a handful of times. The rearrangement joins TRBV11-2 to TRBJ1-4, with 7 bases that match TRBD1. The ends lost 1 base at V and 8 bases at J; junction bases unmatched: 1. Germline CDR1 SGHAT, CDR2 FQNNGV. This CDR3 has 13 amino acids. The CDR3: CASSLGGQEKLFF. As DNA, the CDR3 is TGTGCCAGCAGCTTAGGGGGACAGGAAAAACTGTTTTTT.

CDR3 in DNA: TGCGCCAGCAGTCAATCGAGGCGGGACTCCTACAATGAGCAGTTCTTC. This encodes CASSQSRRDSYNEQFF. J is TRBJ2-1 and V is TRBV23-1; a weak D match, TRBD2 (6 bases). TRBV23-1 falls under the ORF class, with uncertain function. Between the trimmed V and J ends, which lost 0 bases and 0 bases, there was a span of 9 bases. There are 16 residues in the CDR3.

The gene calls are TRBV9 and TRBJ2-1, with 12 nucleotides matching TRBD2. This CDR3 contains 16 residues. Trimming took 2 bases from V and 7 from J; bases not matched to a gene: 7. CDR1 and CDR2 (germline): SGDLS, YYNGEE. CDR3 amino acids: CASSVSSGRAENEQFF. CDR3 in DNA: TGTGCCAGCAGCGTCTCTAGCGGGAGGGCGGAGAATGAGCAGTTCTTC.

In DNA, the CDR3 is TGTGCCAGCTCCCTCGAGGACAGCTCGATCGGCTACACCTTC. As protein: CASSLEDSSIGYTF. The V and J genes are TRBV18 and TRBJ1-2; D possibly corresponds to TRBD1 (6 bases). Deletions cut 6 bases from V and 8 bases from J, with 19 bases between. The germline gives CDR1 KGHSH, CDR2 LQKENI. This CDR3 spans 14 amino acids.

The CDR3 protein is CASSQNGVTGELFF. CDR3 bases: TGTGCCAGCAGCCAAAACGGGGTCACCGGGGAGCTGTTTTTT. V usage is TRBV3-1 (or the pseudogene TRBV3-2) and J usage is TRBJ2-2; D might be TRBD2 (5 bases). Germline lookup yields CDR1 LGHDT and CDR2 YNNKEL (reference sequence). Trimming left V 2 bases short and J 4 bases short, with 8 bases between. The CDR3 extends over 14 amino acids.

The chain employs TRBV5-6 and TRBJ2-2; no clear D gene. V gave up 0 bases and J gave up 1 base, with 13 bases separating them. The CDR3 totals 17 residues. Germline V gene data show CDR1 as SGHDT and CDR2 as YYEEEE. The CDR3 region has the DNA TGTGCCAGCAGCTTGGGTCCTGAGGCGGTGAACACCGGGGAGCTGTTTTTT. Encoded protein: CASSLGPEAVNTGELFF.

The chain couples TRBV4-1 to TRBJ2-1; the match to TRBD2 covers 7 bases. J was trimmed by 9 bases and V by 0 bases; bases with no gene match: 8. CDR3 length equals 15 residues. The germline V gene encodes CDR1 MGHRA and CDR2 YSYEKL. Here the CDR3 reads CASSQEGGSRGEQFF. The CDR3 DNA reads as TGCGCCAGCAGCCAAGAGGGCGGGAGCCGAGGTGAGCAGTTCTTC.

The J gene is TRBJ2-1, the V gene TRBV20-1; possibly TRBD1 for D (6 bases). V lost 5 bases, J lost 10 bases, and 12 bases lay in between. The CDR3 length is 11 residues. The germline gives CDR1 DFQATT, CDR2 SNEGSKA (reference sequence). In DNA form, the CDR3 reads TGCAGTGCTCAACAGGGCGGGGAGCAGTTCTTC. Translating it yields CSAQQGGEQFF.

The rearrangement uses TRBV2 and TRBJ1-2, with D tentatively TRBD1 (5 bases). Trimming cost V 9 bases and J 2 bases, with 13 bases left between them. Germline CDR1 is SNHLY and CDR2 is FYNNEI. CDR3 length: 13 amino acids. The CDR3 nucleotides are TGTGCCAGGGGGGGAACCTCCAACTATGGCTACACCTTC. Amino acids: CARGGTSNYGYTF.

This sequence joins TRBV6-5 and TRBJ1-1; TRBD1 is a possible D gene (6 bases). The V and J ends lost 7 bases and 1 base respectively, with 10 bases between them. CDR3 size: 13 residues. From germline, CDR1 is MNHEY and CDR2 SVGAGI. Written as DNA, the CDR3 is TGTGCCAGCACAGGGGTTGGGAACACTGAAGCTTTCTTT. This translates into CASTGVGNTEAFF.

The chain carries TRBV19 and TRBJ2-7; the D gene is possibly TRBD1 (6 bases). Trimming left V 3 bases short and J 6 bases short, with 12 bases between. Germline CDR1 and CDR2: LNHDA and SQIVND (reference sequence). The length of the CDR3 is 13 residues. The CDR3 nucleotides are TGTGCCAGTAGTATGTTAGGGGGAAGCGAGCAGTACTTC. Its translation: CASSMLGGSEQYF.

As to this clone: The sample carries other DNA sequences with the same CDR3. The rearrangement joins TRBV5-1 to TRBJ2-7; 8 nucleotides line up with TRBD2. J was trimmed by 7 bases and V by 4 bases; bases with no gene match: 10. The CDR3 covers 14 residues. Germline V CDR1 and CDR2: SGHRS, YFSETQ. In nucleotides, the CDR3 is TGCGCCAGCAGCACCTTAGCGGGCGGGGGGGAGCAGTACTTC. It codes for CASSTLAGGGEQYF.

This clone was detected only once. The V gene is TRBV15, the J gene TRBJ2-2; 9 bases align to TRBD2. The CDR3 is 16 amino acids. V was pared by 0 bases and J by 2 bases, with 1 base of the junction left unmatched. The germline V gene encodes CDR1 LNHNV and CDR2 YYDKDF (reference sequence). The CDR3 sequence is CATSRDLAGNTGELFF. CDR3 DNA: TGTGCCACCAGCAGAGATCTAGCGGGAAACACCGGGGAGCTGTTTTTT.

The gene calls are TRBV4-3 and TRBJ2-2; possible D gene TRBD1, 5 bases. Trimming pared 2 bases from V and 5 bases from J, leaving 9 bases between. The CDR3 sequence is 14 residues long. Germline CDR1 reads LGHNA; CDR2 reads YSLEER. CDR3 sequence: CASSQHQGTGELFF. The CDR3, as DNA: TGCGCCAGCAGCCAACACCAGGGAACCGGGGAGCTGTTTTTT.

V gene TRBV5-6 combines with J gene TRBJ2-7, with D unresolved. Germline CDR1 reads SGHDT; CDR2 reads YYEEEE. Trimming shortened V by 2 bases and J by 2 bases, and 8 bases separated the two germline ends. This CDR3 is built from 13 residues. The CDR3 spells CASSFLSPYEQYF. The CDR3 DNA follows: TGTGCCAGCAGCTTTCTGAGCCCCTACGAGCAGTACTTC. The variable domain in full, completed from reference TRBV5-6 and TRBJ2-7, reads DAGVTQSPTHLIKTRGQQVTLRCSPKSGHDTVSWYQQALGQGPQFIFQYYEEEERQRGNFPDRFSGHQFPNYSSELNVNALLLGDSALYLCASSFLSPYEQYFGPGTRLTVT.

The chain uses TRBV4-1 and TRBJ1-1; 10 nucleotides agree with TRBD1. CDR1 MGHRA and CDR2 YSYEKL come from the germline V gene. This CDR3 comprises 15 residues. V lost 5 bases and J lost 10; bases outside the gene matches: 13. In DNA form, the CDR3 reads TGCGCCAGCAGCGGAACCGGGACAGGGGAGTTCGGAGCTTTCTTT. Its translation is CASSGTGTGEFGAFF.

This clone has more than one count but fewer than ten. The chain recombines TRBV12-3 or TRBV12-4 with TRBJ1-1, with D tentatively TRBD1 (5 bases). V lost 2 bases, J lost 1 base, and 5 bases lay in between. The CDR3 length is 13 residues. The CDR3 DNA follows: TGTGCCAGCAGTTTAAGGGGGAACACTGAAGCTTTCTTT. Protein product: CASSLRGNTEAFF.

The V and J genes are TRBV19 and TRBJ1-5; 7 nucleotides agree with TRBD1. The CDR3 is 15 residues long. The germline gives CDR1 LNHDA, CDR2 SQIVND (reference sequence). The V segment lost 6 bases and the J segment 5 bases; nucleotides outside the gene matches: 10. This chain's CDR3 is CASSLWAGGDQPQHF. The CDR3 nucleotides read TGTGCCAGTAGCCTTTGGGCAGGGGGAGATCAGCCCCAGCATTTT.

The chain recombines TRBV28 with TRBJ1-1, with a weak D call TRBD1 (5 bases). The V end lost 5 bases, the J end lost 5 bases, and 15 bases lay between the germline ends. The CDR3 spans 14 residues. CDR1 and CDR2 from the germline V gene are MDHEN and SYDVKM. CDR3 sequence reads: CASSASGRATEAFF. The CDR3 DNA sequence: TGTGCCAGCAGTGCCTCGGGCAGGGCAACTGAAGCTTTCTTT.

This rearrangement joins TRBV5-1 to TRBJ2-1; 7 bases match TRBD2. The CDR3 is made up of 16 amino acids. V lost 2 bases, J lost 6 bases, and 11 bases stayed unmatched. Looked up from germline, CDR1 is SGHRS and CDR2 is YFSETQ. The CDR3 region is CASSFQSETSSNEQFF. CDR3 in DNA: TGCGCCAGCAGCTTTCAATCCGAGACTAGCTCCAATGAGCAGTTCTTC.

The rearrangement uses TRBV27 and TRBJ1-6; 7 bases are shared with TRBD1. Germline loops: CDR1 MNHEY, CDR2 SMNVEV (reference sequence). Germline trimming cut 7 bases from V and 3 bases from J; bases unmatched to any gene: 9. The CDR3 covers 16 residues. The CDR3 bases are TGTGCCAGCACCGCGACAGGGTCCGGCTATAATTCACCCCTCCACTTT. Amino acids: CASTATGSGYNSPLHF.

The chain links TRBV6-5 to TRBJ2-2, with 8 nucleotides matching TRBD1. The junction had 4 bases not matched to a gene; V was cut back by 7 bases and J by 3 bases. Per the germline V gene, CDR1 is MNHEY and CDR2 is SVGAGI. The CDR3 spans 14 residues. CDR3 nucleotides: TGTGCCAGCAATTCGGACAGGGACACCGGGGAGCTGTTTTTT. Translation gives CASNSDRDTGELFF.

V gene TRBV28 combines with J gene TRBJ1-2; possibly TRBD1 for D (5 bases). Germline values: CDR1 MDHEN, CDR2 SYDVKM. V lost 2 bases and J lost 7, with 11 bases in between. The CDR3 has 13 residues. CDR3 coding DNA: TGTGCCAGCAGTTTACCCAGGGATGGTGGCTACACCTTC. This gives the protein CASSLPRDGGYTF.